This T cell receptor beta chain is drawn from a study of blood T cell repertoires in COVID-19 (dated by TCRdb to between 2020 and 2021). For context, the study as a whole: Samples from collaborators originated in the United States, Italy and Spain and spanned both the acute and convalescent phases of COVID-19. The prospective study material was composed of cDNA or gDNA derived from T cells, B-cell-depleted T cells, or PBMCs. The dataset comprised deeply sampled blood TCRbeta repertoires from subjects exposed to, actively infected with, or recovered from COVID-19. The repertoires were released in a freely available public database meant as a resource for research on the immune response to SARS-CoV-2. Samples were obtained from the ongoing ImmuneRACE study (first 160 participants) and from 1,254 subjects provided by 6 global collaborators. A de-identified subject ID, COVID-19 status, age in years and sex were almost always included in the sample metadata. Where HLA class I and class II types were available, the types were taken from metadata supplied by the sample provider, not from assay-based typing.

The immunoSEQ Assay, a bias-controlled multiplex PCR, was used to amplify TCRbeta CDR3 regions from genomic DNA. In the authors' own workflow: The number of nucleated cells in each sample was estimated from the amplification of reference gene primers within the assay. Sequence reads were collapsed and filtered to measure the absolute abundance of every unique TCRbeta CDR3 rearrangement. Productive Simpson clonality was computed per sample as the square root of Simpson's diversity index over productive rearrangements. TCRdb mirrors the immuneACCESS table, restricted to in-frame sequences. Some clones are absent from its copies; in checked studies, under half trace to an unresolved V gene, and the reason for the others is unknown. The DNA was the basis for D and trimming; V, J and clone size are from that table. The sample has around 250,000 clones on record, approximately 84% of them singletons. Together, the top ten hold about 9.1% of the sample.

Comments on this clone: Its specific antigen is unknown. No quality values exist for individual bases; no much larger clone is one base distant.

The study at large found these results: The quantity of clinical and demographic metadata differed by source and by participant and was supplied without curation.

The collaborating institutions used their own protocols to collect whole blood in K2EDTA tubes. Collaborator samples were shipped for TCRbeta analysis as frozen whole blood, isolated PBMCs, or DNA extracted from either sample type. As encoded in the germline V gene, CDR1 is SNHLY while CDR2 is FYNNEI. The CDR3, from cysteine to phenylalanine, totals 14 residues. This entry keeps only the CDR3 DNA: 42 bases, framed from base 1. Germline trimming amounts to 6 bases on V and 7 bases on J, with 8 as the count of junction bases outside the gene matches. The sample was peripheral blood. The chain links TRBV2 with TRBJ2-2, with TRBD1 identical over 7 junction bases. This clonotype originated in a human donor in a cohort sampled during active COVID-19. The encoded CDR3 is CASRHPTGSGELFF. The nucleotide sequence reads as follows: TGTGCCAGCAGGCACCCGACAGGGAGCGGGGAGCTGTTTTTT.